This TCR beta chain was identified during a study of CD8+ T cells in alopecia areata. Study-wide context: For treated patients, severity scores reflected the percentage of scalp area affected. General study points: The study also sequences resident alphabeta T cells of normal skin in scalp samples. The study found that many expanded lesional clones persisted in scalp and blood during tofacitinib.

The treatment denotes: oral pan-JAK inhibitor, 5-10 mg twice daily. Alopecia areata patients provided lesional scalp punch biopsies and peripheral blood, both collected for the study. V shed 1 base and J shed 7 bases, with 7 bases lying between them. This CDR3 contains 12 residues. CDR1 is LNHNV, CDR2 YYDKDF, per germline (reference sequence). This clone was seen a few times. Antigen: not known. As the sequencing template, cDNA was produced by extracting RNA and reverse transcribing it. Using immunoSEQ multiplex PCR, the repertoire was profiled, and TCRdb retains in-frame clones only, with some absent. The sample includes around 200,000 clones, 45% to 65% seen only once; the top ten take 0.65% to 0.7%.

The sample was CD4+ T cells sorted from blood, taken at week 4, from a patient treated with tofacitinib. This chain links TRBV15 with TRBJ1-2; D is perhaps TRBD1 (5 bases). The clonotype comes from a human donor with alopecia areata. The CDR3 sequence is CATSRVGAGYTF. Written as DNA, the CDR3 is TGTGCCACCAGCAGAGTTGGGGCTGGCTACACCTTC. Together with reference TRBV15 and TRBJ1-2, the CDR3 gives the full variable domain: DAMVIQNPRYQVTQFGKPVTLSCSQTLNHNVMYWYQQKSSQAPKLLFHYYDKDFNNEADTPDNFQSRRPNTSFCFLDIRSPGLGDTAMYLCATSRVGAGYTFGSGTRLTVV.